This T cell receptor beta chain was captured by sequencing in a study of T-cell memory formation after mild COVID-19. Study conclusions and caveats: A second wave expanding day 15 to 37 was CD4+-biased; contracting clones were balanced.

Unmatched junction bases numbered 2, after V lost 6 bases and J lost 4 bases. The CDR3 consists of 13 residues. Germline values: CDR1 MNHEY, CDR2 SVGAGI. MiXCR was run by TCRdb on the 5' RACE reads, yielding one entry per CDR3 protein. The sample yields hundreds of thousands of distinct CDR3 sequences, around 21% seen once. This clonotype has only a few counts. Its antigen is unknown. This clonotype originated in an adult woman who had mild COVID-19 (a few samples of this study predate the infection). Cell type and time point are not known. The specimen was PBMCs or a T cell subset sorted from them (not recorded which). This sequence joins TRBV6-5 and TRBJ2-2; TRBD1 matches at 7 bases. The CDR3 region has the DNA TGTGCCAGCAGGAGACAGGGCACCGGGGAGCTGTTTTTT. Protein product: CASRRQGTGELFF.